The rows below give T cell receptor beta chains drawn from one sample of a study of technical replicates of blood from a handful of donors. Produced via immunoSEQ multiplex PCR; TCRdb's table is partial and in-frame only. The repertoire has some 80,000 clones, about 96% of them found once; the top ten carry approximately 0.3%. Sequenced input: T cells isolated from PBMCs. Every receptor here comes from a human donor in good health. CDR3s include the opening cysteine and the closing phenylalanine or tryptophan. The order of the fields is clone size, J gene, V gene, D gene, CDR3 protein, CDR3 DNA. A D gene is named only where the DNA matches it firmly. Clone size appears in some rows only: once, few, many, or a class for an expanded clone.

abundance: few; j_gene: TRBJ1-2; v_gene: TRBV9; d_gene: .; CDR3aa: CASSESGNRELGGYTF; CDR3nt: TGTGCCAGCAGCGAATCCGGGAACAGGGAGTTGGGTGGCTACACCTTC
abundance: .; j_gene: TRBJ2-5; v_gene: TRBV2; d_gene: .; CDR3aa: CASSEEFKETQYF; CDR3nt: TGTGCCAGCAGTGAAGAATTCAAAGAGACCCAGTACTTC
abundance: .; j_gene: TRBJ1-1; v_gene: TRBV7-9; d_gene: .; CDR3aa: CASSLGLSEAFF; CDR3nt: TGTGCCAGCAGCCTCGGACTTTCTGAAGCTTTCTTT
abundance: .; j_gene: TRBJ1-1; v_gene: TRBV7-8; d_gene: .; CDR3aa: CASSHRVIPEAFF; CDR3nt: TGTGCCAGCAGCCACAGGGTAATTCCTGAAGCTTTCTTT
abundance: .; j_gene: TRBJ1-1; v_gene: TRBV18; d_gene: .; CDR3aa: CASSPFPDTEAFF; CDR3nt: TGTGCCAGCTCACCGTTCCCAGACACTGAAGCTTTCTTT
abundance: .; j_gene: TRBJ2-3; v_gene: TRBV25-1; d_gene: .; CDR3aa: CASSFTDTQYF; CDR3nt: TGTGCCAGCAGCTTCACAGATACGCAGTATTTT
abundance: .; j_gene: TRBJ2-7; v_gene: TRBV4-1; d_gene: .; CDR3aa: CASSQDLPVRSLSYEQYF; CDR3nt: TGCGCCAGCAGCCAAGATCTCCCGGTGAGGTCCCTTTCCTACGAGCAGTACTTC
abundance: few; j_gene: TRBJ2-7; v_gene: TRBV5-4; d_gene: .; CDR3aa: CASSLTPLYEQYF; CDR3nt: TGTGCCAGCAGCTTGACTCCACTCTACGAGCAGTACTTC
abundance: .; j_gene: TRBJ2-1; v_gene: TRBV6-6; d_gene: .; CDR3aa: CASRNTSFSYNEQFF; CDR3nt: TGTGCCAGCAGAAATACTAGTTTCTCCTACAATGAGCAGTTCTTC
abundance: .; j_gene: TRBJ2-5; v_gene: TRBV5-1; d_gene: TRBD2; CDR3aa: CASSWGLAGVLWETQYF; CDR3nt: TGCGCCAGCAGCTGGGGACTAGCGGGAGTTCTTTGGGAGACCCAGTACTTC
abundance: few; j_gene: TRBJ2-2; v_gene: TRBV9; d_gene: TRBD2; CDR3aa: CASSGGASGNTGELFF; CDR3nt: TGTGCCAGCAGCGGAGGGGCTAGCGGGAACACCGGGGAGCTGTTTTTT
abundance: .; j_gene: TRBJ1-3; v_gene: TRBV25-1; d_gene: TRBD1; CDR3aa: CASSMTGTNTIYF; CDR3nt: TGTGCCAGCAGCATGACAGGGACAAACACCATATATTTT
abundance: .; j_gene: TRBJ2-2; v_gene: TRBV10-2; d_gene: TRBD2; CDR3aa: CASSHQGGRGELFF; CDR3nt: TGCGCCAGCAGTCACCAGGGAGGGAGAGGGGAGCTGTTTTTT
abundance: .; j_gene: TRBJ2-5; v_gene: TRBV30; d_gene: TRBD2; CDR3aa: CAWTRTSGSQETQYF; CDR3nt: TGTGCCTGGACCCGGACTAGCGGGAGCCAAGAGACCCAGTACTTC
abundance: .; j_gene: TRBJ2-7; v_gene: TRBV7-2; d_gene: TRBD2; CDR3aa: CASSEGLAGEMQYF; CDR3nt: TGTGCCAGCAGCGAAGGACTAGCGGGAGAAATGCAGTACTTC
abundance: once; j_gene: TRBJ2-1; v_gene: TRBV29-1; d_gene: .; CDR3aa: CSVEERVNEQFF; CDR3nt: TGCAGCGTTGAAGAGCGAGTCAATGAGCAGTTCTTC
abundance: .; j_gene: TRBJ1-4; v_gene: TRBV9; d_gene: .; CDR3aa: CASSVAWGGGEKLFF; CDR3nt: TGTGCCAGCAGCGTAGCTTGGGGGGGCGGTGAAAAACTGTTTTTT
abundance: .; j_gene: TRBJ2-2; v_gene: TRBV30; d_gene: TRBD2; CDR3aa: CAWSVYPALAVPNTGELFF; CDR3nt: TGTGCCTGGAGTGTATACCCCGCGCTAGCGGTCCCGAACACCGGGGAGCTGTTTTTT
abundance: .; j_gene: TRBJ2-5; v_gene: TRBV10-3; d_gene: TRBD2; CDR3aa: CAISDDPAGVQETQYF; CDR3nt: TGTGCCATCAGTGATGATCCAGCGGGAGTTCAAGAGACCCAGTACTTC
abundance: .; j_gene: TRBJ2-7; v_gene: TRBV4-1; d_gene: TRBD1; CDR3aa: CASSQHNSNQLPGQPTYEQYF; CDR3nt: TGCGCCAGCAGCCAGCACAACTCAAACCAGCTACCGGGACAGCCTACCTACGAGCAGTACTTC
abundance: .; j_gene: TRBJ2-7; v_gene: TRBV2; d_gene: TRBD1; CDR3aa: CASSEGQGVYEQYF; CDR3nt: TGTGCCAGCAGTGAGGGACAGGGAGTCTACGAGCAGTACTTC
abundance: .; j_gene: TRBJ2-7; v_gene: TRBV9; d_gene: TRBD2; CDR3aa: CASSVAPGGIQGGNEQYF; CDR3nt: TGTGCCAGCAGCGTAGCCCCCGGGGGGATTCAGGGTGGGAACGAGCAGTACTTC
abundance: once; j_gene: TRBJ2-1; v_gene: TRBV27; d_gene: .; CDR3aa: CACSPGTNNNNEQFF; CDR3nt: TGTGCCTGCTCCCCCGGGACAAACAATAACAATGAGCAGTTCTTC
abundance: few; j_gene: TRBJ1-3; v_gene: TRBV10-1; d_gene: .; CDR3aa: CASSAGTSGNTIYF; CDR3nt: TGCGCCAGCAGTGCCGGGACATCTGGAAACACCATATATTTT
abundance: .; j_gene: TRBJ1-1; v_gene: TRBV4-2; d_gene: .; CDR3aa: CASSQFSGADTEAFF; CDR3nt: TGTGCCAGCAGCCAATTCTCGGGAGCCGACACTGAAGCTTTCTTT
abundance: .; j_gene: TRBJ1-1; v_gene: TRBV23-1; d_gene: TRBD1; CDR3aa: CAGHIGTGVSTNTEAFF; CDR3nt: TGCGCCGGTCATATCGGGACAGGGGTTTCGACAAACACTGAAGCTTTCTTT
abundance: once; j_gene: TRBJ2-3; v_gene: TRBV28; d_gene: TRBD1; CDR3aa: CASSSQGAITDTQYF; CDR3nt: TGTGCCAGCAGTTCACAGGGGGCGATCACAGATACGCAGTATTTT
abundance: .; j_gene: TRBJ1-2; v_gene: TRBV7-9; d_gene: .; CDR3aa: CASSLLTVYGYTF; CDR3nt: TGTGCCAGCAGCTTATTGACAGTCTATGGCTACACCTTC
abundance: once; j_gene: TRBJ2-1; v_gene: TRBV10-3; d_gene: TRBD1; CDR3aa: CAISPGQGASSSYNEQFF; CDR3nt: TGTGCCATCAGTCCGGGACAGGGGGCCTCGAGCTCCTACAATGAGCAGTTCTTC
abundance: once; j_gene: TRBJ1-1; v_gene: TRBV19; d_gene: .; CDR3aa: CASSISGGGTEAFF; CDR3nt: TGTGCCAGTAGTATTTCCGGGGGTGGAACTGAAGCTTTCTTT
abundance: .; j_gene: TRBJ2-1; v_gene: TRBV14; d_gene: .; CDR3aa: CASSDHANGGLF; CDR3nt: TGTGCCAGCAGCGACCACGCCAACGGGGGACTCTTC
abundance: .; j_gene: TRBJ2-7; v_gene: TRBV6-6; d_gene: .; CDR3aa: CASRGGPTSYEQYF; CDR3nt: TGTGCCAGCAGAGGGGGACCGACCTCCTACGAGCAGTACTTC
abundance: .; j_gene: TRBJ1-2; v_gene: TRBV20-1; d_gene: .; CDR3aa: CSARTGYGYTF; CDR3nt: TGCAGTGCTAGAACAGGGTACGGCTACACCTTC
abundance: .; j_gene: TRBJ2-1; v_gene: TRBV6-6; d_gene: .; CDR3aa: CASSYVGKEQFF; CDR3nt: TGTGCCAGCAGTTATGTCGGGAAGGAGCAGTTCTTC
abundance: .; j_gene: TRBJ2-1; v_gene: TRBV6-6; d_gene: .; CDR3aa: CASSYSIPSSYNEQFF; CDR3nt: TGTGCCAGCAGTTACTCGATACCGAGCTCCTACAATGAGCAGTTCTTC
abundance: .; j_gene: TRBJ2-1; v_gene: TRBV4-3; d_gene: TRBD1; CDR3aa: CASSQELQGARNEQFF; CDR3nt: TGCGCCAGCAGCCAAGAATTACAGGGGGCCAGGAATGAGCAGTTCTTC
abundance: .; j_gene: TRBJ2-3; v_gene: TRBV7-2; d_gene: TRBD2; CDR3aa: CASSLGAGPSTDTQYF; CDR3nt: TGTGCCAGCAGCTTAGGAGCGGGACCCAGCACAGATACGCAGTATTTT
abundance: .; j_gene: TRBJ2-7; v_gene: TRBV9; d_gene: .; CDR3aa: CASGGGQSTQYF; CDR3nt: TGTGCCAGCGGCGGGGGACAGAGTACGCAGTACTTC
abundance: .; j_gene: TRBJ2-7; v_gene: TRBV7-9; d_gene: .; CDR3aa: CASSLLSGPHEQYF; CDR3nt: TGTGCCAGCAGCTTATTGAGCGGGCCCCACGAGCAGTACTTC
abundance: .; j_gene: TRBJ2-7; v_gene: TRBV9; d_gene: TRBD1; CDR3aa: CASSVGGQGHEQYF; CDR3nt: TGTGCCAGCAGCGTAGGGGGACAGGGTCACGAGCAGTACTTC
abundance: .; j_gene: TRBJ1-2; v_gene: TRBV19; d_gene: .; CDR3aa: CASSITPMENWGYTF; CDR3nt: TGTGCCAGTAGTATCACCCCAATGGAGAATTGGGGCTACACCTTC
abundance: .; j_gene: TRBJ2-3; v_gene: TRBV7-2; d_gene: .; CDR3aa: CARQRDTQYF; CDR3nt: TGTGCCAGACAGAGAGATACGCAGTATTTT
abundance: .; j_gene: TRBJ2-7; v_gene: TRBV14; d_gene: TRBD1; CDR3aa: CASSHGQGARYEQYF; CDR3nt: TGTGCCAGCAGCCATGGACAGGGGGCCAGATACGAGCAGTACTTC
abundance: .; j_gene: TRBJ2-1; v_gene: TRBV7-9; d_gene: .; CDR3aa: CASSLASSYNEQFF; CDR3nt: TGTGCCAGCAGCTTAGCTAGCTCCTACAATGAGCAGTTCTTC
abundance: .; j_gene: TRBJ2-5; v_gene: TRBV6-5; d_gene: .; CDR3aa: CASFQLDNQETQYF; CDR3nt: TGTGCCAGTTTCCAGTTGGACAACCAAGAGACCCAGTACTTC
abundance: .; j_gene: TRBJ2-2; v_gene: TRBV15; d_gene: .; CDR3aa: CATSRVAITGELFF; CDR3nt: TGTGCCACCAGCAGAGTAGCGATCACCGGGGAGCTGTTTTTT
abundance: .; j_gene: TRBJ2-3; v_gene: TRBV27; d_gene: TRBD2; CDR3aa: CASSLATSGIYTQYF; CDR3nt: TGTGCCAGCAGTTTGGCTACTAGCGGGATATATACGCAGTATTTT
abundance: .; j_gene: TRBJ2-3; v_gene: TRBV30; d_gene: .; CDR3aa: CAWSVLASTDTQYF; CDR3nt: TGTGCCTGGAGTGTCCTAGCTTCCACAGATACGCAGTATTTT
abundance: .; j_gene: TRBJ2-1; v_gene: TRBV4-1; d_gene: TRBD2; CDR3aa: CAAGTSGNNEQFF; CDR3nt: TGCGCAGCCGGGACTAGCGGAAACAATGAGCAGTTCTTC
abundance: .; j_gene: TRBJ1-5; v_gene: TRBV6-6; d_gene: .; CDR3aa: CASRDLNQPQHF; CDR3nt: TGTGCCAGCAGGGACTTAAATCAGCCCCAGCATTTT